This T cell receptor (beta chain) was profiled in a study of T cell responses to AZD1222 COVID-19 vaccine. Points from the study as a whole: No repertoire was sampled before or during the peak T cell response, only after it.

V was pared by 0 bases and J by 5 bases, with 5 bases of the junction left unmatched. Germline V gives CDR1 SGHDN, CDR2 FVKESK. The CDR3 is 15 amino acids. TCRdb's copy holds only in-frame clones and misses some; the assay was immunoSEQ multiplex PCR. The sample holds about 98,000 clones, 80% to 85% seen once. A word on this clone: What it binds is not known.

Sequenced here: peripheral blood, sampled on day 0 of AZD1222 vaccination. This clonotype was obtained from an adult in good health. The chain recombines TRBV14 with TRBJ2-7, with 9 bases identical to TRBD2. This CDR3 is CASSQELAGANEQYF. The CDR3 nucleotides are TGTGCCAGCAGCCAAGAGTTAGCGGGAGCTAACGAGCAGTACTTC.